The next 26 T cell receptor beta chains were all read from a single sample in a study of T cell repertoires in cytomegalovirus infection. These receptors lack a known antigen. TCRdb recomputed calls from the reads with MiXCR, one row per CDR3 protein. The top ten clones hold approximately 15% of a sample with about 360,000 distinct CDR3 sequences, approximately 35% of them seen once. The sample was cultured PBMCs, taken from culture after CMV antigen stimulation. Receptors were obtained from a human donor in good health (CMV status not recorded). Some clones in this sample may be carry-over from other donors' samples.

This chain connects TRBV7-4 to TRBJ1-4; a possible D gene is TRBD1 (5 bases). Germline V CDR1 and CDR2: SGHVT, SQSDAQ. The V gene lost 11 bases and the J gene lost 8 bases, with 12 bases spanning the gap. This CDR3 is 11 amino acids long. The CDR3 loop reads CAVQEEEKLFF. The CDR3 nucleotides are TGTGCCGTACAGGAGGAGGAAAAACTGTTTTTT.

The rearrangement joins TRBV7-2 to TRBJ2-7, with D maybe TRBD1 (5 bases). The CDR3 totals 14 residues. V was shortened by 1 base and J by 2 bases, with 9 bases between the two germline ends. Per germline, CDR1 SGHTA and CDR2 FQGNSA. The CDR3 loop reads CASSLGGGAYEQYF. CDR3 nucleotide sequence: TGTGCCAGCAGCTTAGGGGGCGGAGCCTACGAGCAGTACTTC. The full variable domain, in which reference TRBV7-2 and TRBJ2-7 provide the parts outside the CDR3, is GAGVSQSPSNKVTEKGKDVELRCDPISGHTALYWYRQSLGQGLEFLIYFQGNSAPDKSGLPSDRFSAERTGGSVSTLTIQRTQQEDSAVYLCASSLGGGAYEQYFGPGTRLTVT.

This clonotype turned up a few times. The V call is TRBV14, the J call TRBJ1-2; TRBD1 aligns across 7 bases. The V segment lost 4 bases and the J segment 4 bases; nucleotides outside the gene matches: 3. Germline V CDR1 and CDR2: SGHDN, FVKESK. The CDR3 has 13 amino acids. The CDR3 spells CASSRGQTYGYTF. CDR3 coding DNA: TGTGCCAGCAGCCGGGGACAGACCTATGGCTACACCTTC.

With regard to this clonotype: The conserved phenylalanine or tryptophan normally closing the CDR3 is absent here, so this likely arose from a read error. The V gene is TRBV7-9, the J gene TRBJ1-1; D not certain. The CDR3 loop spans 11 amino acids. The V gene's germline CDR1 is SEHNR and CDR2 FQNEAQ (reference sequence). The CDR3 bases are TGTGCCAGCAGTCGGAACACGGAAGCTTTCTCT. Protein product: CASSRNTEAFS.

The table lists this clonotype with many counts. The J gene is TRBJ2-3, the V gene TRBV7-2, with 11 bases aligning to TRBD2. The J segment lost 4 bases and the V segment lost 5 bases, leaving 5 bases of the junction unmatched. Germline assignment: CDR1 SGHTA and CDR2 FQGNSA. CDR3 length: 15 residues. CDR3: CASSTSGREADTQYF. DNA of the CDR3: TGTGCCAGCAGCACTAGCGGGAGAGAGGCAGATACGCAGTATTTT.

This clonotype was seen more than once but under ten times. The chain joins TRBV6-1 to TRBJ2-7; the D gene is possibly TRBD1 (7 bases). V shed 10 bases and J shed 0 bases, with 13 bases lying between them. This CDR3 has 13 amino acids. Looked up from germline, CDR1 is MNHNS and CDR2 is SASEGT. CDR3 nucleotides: TGTGCCACTCGGCGGGACAGCTCCTACGAGCAGTACTTC. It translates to CATRRDSSYEQYF.

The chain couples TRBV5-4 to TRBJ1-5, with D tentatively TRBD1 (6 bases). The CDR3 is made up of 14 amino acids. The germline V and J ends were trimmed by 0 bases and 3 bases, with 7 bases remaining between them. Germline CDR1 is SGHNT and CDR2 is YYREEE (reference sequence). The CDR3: CASSLAGANQPQHF. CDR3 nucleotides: TGTGCCAGCAGCTTGGCAGGGGCCAATCAGCCCCAGCATTTT.

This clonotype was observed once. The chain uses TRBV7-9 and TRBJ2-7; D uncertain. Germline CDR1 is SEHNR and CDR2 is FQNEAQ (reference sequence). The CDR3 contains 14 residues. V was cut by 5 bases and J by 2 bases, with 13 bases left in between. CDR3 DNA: TGTGCCAGCAGCCCTCCTGGCAGCCCCTACGAGCAGTACGTC. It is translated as CASSPPGSPYEQYV.

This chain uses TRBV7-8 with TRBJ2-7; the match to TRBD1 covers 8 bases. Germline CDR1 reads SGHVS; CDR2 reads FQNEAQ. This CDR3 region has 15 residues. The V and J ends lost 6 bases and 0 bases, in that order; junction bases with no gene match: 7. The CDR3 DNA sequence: TGTGCCAGCAGACCAGGGGGCCTGAGCTCCTACGAGCAGTACGTC. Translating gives CASRPGGLSSYEQYV.

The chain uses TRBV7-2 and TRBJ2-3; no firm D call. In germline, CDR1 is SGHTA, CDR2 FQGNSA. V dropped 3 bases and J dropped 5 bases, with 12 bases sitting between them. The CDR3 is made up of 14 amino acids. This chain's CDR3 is CASSFDVTLDTQYF. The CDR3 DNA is TGTGCCAGCAGCTTTGACGTAACCTTAGATACGCAGTATTTT.

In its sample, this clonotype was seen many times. CDR3: CASSLARQTTDTQYF. The CDR3 nucleotides read TGTGCCAGCAGCTTAGCGCGCCAGACCACAGATACGCAGTATTTT. The chain has TRBV7-2 and TRBJ2-3; D gene uncertain. The germline gives CDR1 SGHTA, CDR2 FQGNSA. The V end lost 0 bases, the J end lost 2 bases, and 9 bases lay between the germline ends. The CDR3 consists of 15 residues. The full variable domain, with the rest looked up from reference TRBV7-2 and TRBJ2-3, is GAGVSQSPSNKVTEKGKDVELRCDPISGHTALYWYRQSLGQGLEFLIYFQGNSAPDKSGLPSDRFSAERTGGSVSTLTIQRTQQEDSAVYLCASSLARQTTDTQYFGPGTRLTVL.

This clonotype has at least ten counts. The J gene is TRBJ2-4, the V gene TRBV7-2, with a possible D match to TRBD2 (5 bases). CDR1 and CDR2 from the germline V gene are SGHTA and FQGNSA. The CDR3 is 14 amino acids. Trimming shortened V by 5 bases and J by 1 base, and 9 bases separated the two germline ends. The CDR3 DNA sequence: TGTGCCAGCAGCCCCGACTACGCCAAAAACATTCAGTACTTC. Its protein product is CASSPDYAKNIQYF.

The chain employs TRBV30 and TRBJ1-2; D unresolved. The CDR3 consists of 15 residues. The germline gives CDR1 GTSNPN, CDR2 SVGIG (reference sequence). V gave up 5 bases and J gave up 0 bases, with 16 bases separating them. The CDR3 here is CAWEKPLRPNYGYTF. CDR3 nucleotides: TGTGCCTGGGAGAAGCCCTTGCGTCCTAACTATGGCTACACCTTC.

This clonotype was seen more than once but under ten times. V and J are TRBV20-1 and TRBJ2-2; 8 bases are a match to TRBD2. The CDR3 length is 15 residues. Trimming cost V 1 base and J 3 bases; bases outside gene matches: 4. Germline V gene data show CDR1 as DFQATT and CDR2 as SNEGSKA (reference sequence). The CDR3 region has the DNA TGCAGTGCTAGAGTAGCGGGACGGGACACCGGGGAGCTGTTTTTT. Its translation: CSARVAGRDTGELFF.

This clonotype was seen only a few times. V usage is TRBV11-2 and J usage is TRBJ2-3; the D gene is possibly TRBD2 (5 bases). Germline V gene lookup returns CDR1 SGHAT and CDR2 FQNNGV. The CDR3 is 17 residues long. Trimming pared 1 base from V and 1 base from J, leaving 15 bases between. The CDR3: CASSLGLRGSGTDTQYF. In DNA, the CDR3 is TGTGCCAGCAGCTTAGGGTTGCGCGGGTCCGGCACAGATACGCAGTATTTT.

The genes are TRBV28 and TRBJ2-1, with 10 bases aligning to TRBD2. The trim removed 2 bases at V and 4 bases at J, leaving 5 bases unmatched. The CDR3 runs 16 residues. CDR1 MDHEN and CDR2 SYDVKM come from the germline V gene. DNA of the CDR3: TGTGCCAGCAGTTTACAGCGGGAGGGCCGTTACAATGAGCAGTTCTTC. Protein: CASSLQREGRYNEQFF.

The CDR3 DNA is TGCAGTGCCAGCGAACTAGAAAATGAGCAGTTCTTC. As protein: CSASELENEQFF. This sequence joins TRBV20-1 and TRBJ2-1, with D tentatively TRBD2 (5 bases). This CDR3 contains 12 residues. Per germline, CDR1 DFQATT and CDR2 SNEGSKA (reference sequence). Trimming shortened V by 6 bases and J by 7 bases, and 13 bases separated the two germline ends.

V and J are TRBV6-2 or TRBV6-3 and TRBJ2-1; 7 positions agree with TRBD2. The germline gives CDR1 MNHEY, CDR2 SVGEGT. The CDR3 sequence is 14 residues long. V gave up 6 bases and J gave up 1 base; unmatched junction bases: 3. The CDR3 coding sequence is TGTGCCAGCAGGAGCGGGGCGTCCTACAATGAGCAGTTCTTC. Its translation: CASRSGASYNEQFF.

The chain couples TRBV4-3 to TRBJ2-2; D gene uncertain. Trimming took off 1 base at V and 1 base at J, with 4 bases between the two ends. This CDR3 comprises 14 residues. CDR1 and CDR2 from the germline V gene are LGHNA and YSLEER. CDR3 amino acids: CASSQGMNTGELFF. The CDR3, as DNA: TGCGCCAGCAGCCAAGGAATGAACACCGGGGAGCTGTTTTTT.

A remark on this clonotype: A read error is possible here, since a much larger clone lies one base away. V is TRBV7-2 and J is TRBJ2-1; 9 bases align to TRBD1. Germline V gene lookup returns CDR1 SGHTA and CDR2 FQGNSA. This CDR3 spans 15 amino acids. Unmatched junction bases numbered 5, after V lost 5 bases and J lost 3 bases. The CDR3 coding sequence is TGTGCCAGCAGCCCATCGGGACAGGGCTACAATGAGCAGTTCTTC. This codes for CASSPSGQGYNEQFF.

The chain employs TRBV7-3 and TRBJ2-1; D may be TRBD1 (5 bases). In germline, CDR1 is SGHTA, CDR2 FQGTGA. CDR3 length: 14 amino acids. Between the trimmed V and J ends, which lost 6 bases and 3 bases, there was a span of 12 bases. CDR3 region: CASSRTPHYNEQFF. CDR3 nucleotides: TGTGCCAGCAGTCGGACACCCCACTACAATGAGCAGTTCTTC.

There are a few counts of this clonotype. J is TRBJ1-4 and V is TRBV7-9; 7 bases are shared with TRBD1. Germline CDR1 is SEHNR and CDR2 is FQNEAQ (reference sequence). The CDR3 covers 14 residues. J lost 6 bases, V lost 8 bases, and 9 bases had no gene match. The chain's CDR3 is CASERTGEYEKLFF. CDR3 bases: TGTGCCAGCGAACGGACAGGAGAATATGAAAAACTGTTTTTT.

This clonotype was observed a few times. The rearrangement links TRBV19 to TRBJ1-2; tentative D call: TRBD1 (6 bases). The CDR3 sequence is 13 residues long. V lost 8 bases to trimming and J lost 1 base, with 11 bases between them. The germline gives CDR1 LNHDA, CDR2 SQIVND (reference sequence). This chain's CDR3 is CASGDIINYGYTF. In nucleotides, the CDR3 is TGTGCCAGTGGGGACATCATTAACTATGGCTACACCTTC.

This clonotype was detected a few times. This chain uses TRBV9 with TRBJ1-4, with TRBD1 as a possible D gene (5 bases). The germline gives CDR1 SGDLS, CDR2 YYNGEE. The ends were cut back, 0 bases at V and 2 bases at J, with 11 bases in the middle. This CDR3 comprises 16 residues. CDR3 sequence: CASSVAPRGTNEKLFF. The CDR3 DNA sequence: TGTGCCAGCAGCGTAGCTCCCCGGGGCACTAATGAAAAACTGTTTTTT.

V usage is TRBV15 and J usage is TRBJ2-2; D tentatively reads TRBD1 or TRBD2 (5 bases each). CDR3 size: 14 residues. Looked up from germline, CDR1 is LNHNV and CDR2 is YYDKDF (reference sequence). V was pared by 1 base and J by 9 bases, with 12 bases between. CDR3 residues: CATSRAGWDRELFF. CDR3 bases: TGTGCCACCAGCAGAGCCGGTTGGGACCGGGAGCTGTTTTTT.

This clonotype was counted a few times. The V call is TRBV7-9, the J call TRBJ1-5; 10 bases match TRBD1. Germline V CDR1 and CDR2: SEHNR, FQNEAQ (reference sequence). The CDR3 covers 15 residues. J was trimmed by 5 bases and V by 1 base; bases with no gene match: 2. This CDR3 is CASSLGGTGDQPQHF. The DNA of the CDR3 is TGTGCCAGCAGCTTAGGAGGGACAGGGGATCAGCCCCAGCATTTT.